Listed here are 13 T cell receptor beta chains from one sample, sequenced in a study of lung T cells in sarcoidosis with Löfgren's syndrome. A single record per CDR3 protein comes from TCRdb applying MiXCR to the reads. This table has around 9,300 distinct CDR3 sequences, under 25% appearing once. Sequences were obtained from CD4+ T cells from bronchoalveolar lavage fluid. The receptors were gathered from a human donor with sarcoidosis (Löfgren's syndrome or another form), or a control subject (not recorded which).

Regarding this clonotype: This may be a read error: a much more frequent sequence differs by one nucleotide. Here the CDR3 DNA reads TGTGCCGGCAGTTTAGGAGCCAGGGGGGTTTATGGCTACACCTTC. This translates into CAGSLGARGVYGYTF. The gene calls are TRBV12-3 or TRBV12-4 and TRBJ1-2; 7 bases align to TRBD1. This CDR3 has 15 amino acids.

This clonotype was detected only a few times. A much larger clone differs from this one at a single base, so this may be a read error. The chain couples TRBV14 to TRBJ1-2; D is perhaps TRBD1 (6 bases). CDR3 length: 17 amino acids. Germline lookup yields CDR1 SGHDN and CDR2 FVKESK. The CDR3 region is CASSQGRHREYGYGYAF. Here the CDR3 DNA reads TGTGCCAGCAGCCAAGGACGCCACAGGGAGTACGGCTATGGCTACGCCTTC.

The J gene is TRBJ2-7, the V gene TRBV15; no clear D gene. Trimming cost V 8 bases and J 2 bases, with 19 bases left between them. The CDR3 sequence is 15 residues long. CDR1 and CDR2 from the germline V gene are LNHNV and YYDKDF (reference sequence). The CDR3 spells CATGGAAAGAYEQYF. In DNA, the CDR3 is TGTGCCACCGGTGGTGCCGCCGCTGGGGCCTACGAGCAGTACTTC.

By proportion, this clonotype is medium-sized (0.01 to 0.1%). The V call is TRBV20-1, the J call TRBJ1-1, with D uncertain. The CDR3 runs to 13 residues. CDR1 is DFQATT, CDR2 SNEGSKA, per germline (reference sequence). V was cut by 6 bases and J by 4 bases, with 15 bases left in between. CDR3: CSARRGFGTEAFF. In DNA, the CDR3 is TGCAGTGCCCGACGCGGTTTCGGCACTGAAGCTTTCTTT.

This clonotype was seen many times. J is TRBJ2-1 and V is TRBV20-1, with 8 bases aligning to TRBD2. Per germline, CDR1 DFQATT and CDR2 SNEGSKA (reference sequence). The junction had 7 bases not matched to a gene; V was cut back by 3 bases and J by 9 bases. CDR3 length: 13 residues. CDR3 region: CSASGLARGEQFF. CDR3 coding DNA: TGCAGTGCTAGCGGACTAGCCAGGGGTGAGCAGTTCTTC.

By its share, this clonotype is medium-sized (0.01 to 0.1%). This chain connects TRBV4-1 to TRBJ1-6; 8 nucleotides match TRBD1. The V gene's germline CDR1 is MGHRA and CDR2 YSYEKL. The CDR3 is 14 amino acids. V gave up 5 bases and J gave up 7 bases; unmatched junction bases: 4. CDR3: CASSSRDRNSPLHF. DNA of the CDR3: TGCGCCAGCAGCAGTCGGGACAGGAATTCACCCCTCCACTTT.

With respect to this clonotype: A much more abundant neighbour one base away suggests this may be a read error. This is likely a read error, given that the CDR3 carries no conserved phenylalanine or tryptophan at its end. The V call is TRBV4-2, the J call TRBJ1-4; TRBD1 agrees at 7 bases. The junction had 6 bases not matched to a gene; V was cut back by 6 bases and J by 5 bases. Germline V gene sequence: CDR1 LGHNA, CDR2 YNFKEQ. The CDR3 has 14 amino acids. The CDR3 region is CASRPTGVNEKLFL. CDR3 nucleotide sequence: TGTGCCAGCAGACCCACAGGGGTCAATGAAAAACTGTTTCTT.

This clonotype is labeled medium-sized. This chain connects TRBV18 to TRBJ1-2; 7 bases are a match to TRBD1. The germline V gene has CDR1 KGHSH and CDR2 LQKENI. The length of the CDR3 is 15 residues. After removal of 3 bases from V and 12 bases from J, the junction contained 16 bases not matched to a gene. DNA of the CDR3: TGTGCCAGCTCACCGGCCACCGGGACAGCCCCTTCGGACACCTTC. Translation: CASSPATGTAPSDTF.

This clonotype has ten or more counts. This sequence joins TRBV28 and TRBJ2-2; TRBD2 might be the D (6 bases). The CDR3 covers 14 residues. Trimming stripped 8 bases from V and 5 bases from J, with 15 bases between. Germline V CDR1 and CDR2: MDHEN, SYDVKM. The CDR3, as DNA: TGTGCCAGCCGGCGGGGACCACCAACCGGGGAGCTGTTTTTT. Encoded protein: CASRRGPPTGELFF. Looking up the rest from reference TRBV28 and TRBJ2-2 gives the full variable domain: DVKVTQSSRYLVKRTGEKVFLECVQDMDHENMFWYRQDPGLGLRLIYFSYDVKMKEKGDIPEGYSVSREKKERFSLILESASTNQTSMYLCASRRGPPTGELFFGEGSRLTVL.

The table lists this clonotype with many counts. The chain links TRBV19 to TRBJ2-5, with D unresolved. With 5 bases removed from V and 7 bases from J, the gap between germline ends came to 14 bases. The CDR3 spans 13 residues. Germline V gives CDR1 LNHDA, CDR2 SQIVND (reference sequence). As DNA, the CDR3 is TGTGCCAGTAGTCCCCCCCCCGGTACGACCCAGTACTTC. It yields the protein CASSPPPGTTQYF.

This clonotype was observed a handful of times. A junction end diverges from the germline sequence, so it may reflect a read error. CDR3 nucleotide sequence: TGCAGCGTCGCCGGGACTAGCGGGGAGGGGTCCTTC. Amino acids: CSVAGTSGEGSF. This chain uses TRBV29-1 with TRBJ2-1; 13 nucleotides line up with TRBD2. Germline values: CDR1 SQVTM, CDR2 ANQGSEA. The CDR3 sequence is 12 residues long.

For this clonotype: Being one base from a much bigger clone, this may be a read error. This chain connects TRBV20-1 to TRBJ1-3; the match to TRBD1 covers 7 bases. Per germline, CDR1 DFQATT and CDR2 SNEGSKA (reference sequence). The CDR3 contains 13 residues. Here the CDR3 reads CSAPGQLGNTTYF. CDR3 coding DNA: TGCAGTGCACCGGGACAGCTTGGAAACACCACATATTTT.

In its sample, this clonotype was seen a few times. This chain connects TRBV27 to TRBJ1-6; tentatively, D is TRBD1 (5 bases). V lost 3 bases and J 2 bases, leaving 11 bases between the germline ends. Germline V gives CDR1 MNHEY, CDR2 SMNVEV (reference sequence). The CDR3 is 16 amino acids. The CDR3 spells CASSLGGNPYNSPLHF. The CDR3 nucleotides read TGTGCCAGCAGTTTGGGGGGAAACCCCTATAATTCACCCCTCCACTTT.